This T cell receptor beta chain was obtained from a study of tumor-infiltrating lymphocytes in oesophageal squamous cell carcinoma. One entry per CDR3 protein results from TCRdb running MiXCR on the PCR reads. The sample lists fewer than 25,000 distinct CDR3 sequences, around 40% occurring once. In germline, CDR1 is SGHTA, CDR2 FQGTGA. The V and J ends lost 2 bases and 3 bases, in that order; junction bases with no gene match: 7. This CDR3 has 15 residues. This chain connects TRBV7-3 to TRBJ2-7; TRBD2 aligns across 7 bases. The specimen sequenced was esophageal tumor tissue. The source is a male donor with esophageal squamous cell carcinoma. The chain's CDR3 is CASSLGWEGLYEQYF. CDR3 nucleotides: TGTGCCAGCAGCTTAGGGTGGGAGGGCCTCTACGAGCAGTACTTC.